The 15 T cell receptor beta chains reported below all come from one sample, sequenced in a study of blood T cells in healthy people across ages. Primed by a sample-barcoded 5' primer and a J-beta primer mix, a second PCR proceeded for about 7 to 12 cycles. TCRdb fed the 5' RACE reads into MiXCR, producing one record per CDR3 protein. Here the sample spans approximately 1,700,000 distinct CDR3 sequences, approximately 39% being singletons. The sequenced sample consisted of blood. The receptors come from a human donor in good health.

The CDR3: CASSPLDRTTLQETQYF. The DNA of the CDR3 is TGTGCCAGCTCACCTTTAGACCGGACCACCTTACAAGAGACCCAGTACTTC. The J gene is TRBJ2-5, the V gene TRBV18; the D is unclear. CDR3 length: 17 residues. Germline lookup yields CDR1 KGHSH and CDR2 LQKENI. V was pared by 3 bases and J by 2 bases, with 19 bases between. Looking up the rest from reference TRBV18 and TRBJ2-5 gives the full variable domain: NAGVMQNPRHLVRRRGQEARLRCSPMKGHSHVYWYRQLPEEGLKFMVYLQKENIIDESGMPKERFSAEFPKEGPSILRIQQVVRGDSAAYFCASSPLDRTTLQETQYFGPGTRLLVL.

This clonotype was seen more than once but under ten times. The rearrangement joins TRBV4-3 to TRBJ2-7, with D possibly TRBD1 on 6 matching bases. Per germline, CDR1 LGHNA and CDR2 YSLEER. The V end lost 4 bases, the J end lost 0 bases, and 22 bases lay between the germline ends. The CDR3 runs to 18 residues. CDR3: CASSLGALPPHSSYEQYF. The CDR3 DNA reads as TGCGCCAGCAGCCTGGGGGCCCTCCCTCCCCACTCCTCCTACGAGCAGTACTTC.

The chain employs TRBV2 and TRBJ2-3; no clear D. This CDR3 spans 15 amino acids. Germline CDR1 and CDR2: SNHLY and FYNNEI. V was clipped by 4 bases and J by 6 bases, with 17 bases between them. The CDR3 region has the DNA TGTGCCAGCAGTGCCCGACTTACGGCGGTGGATACGCAGTATTTT. Its protein is CASSARLTAVDTQYF.

The CDR3 spells CASGLSFIQPRDEQFF. The CDR3 nucleotides read TGTGCTAGTGGTTTGAGTTTCATCCAGCCGAGGGATGAGCAGTTCTTC. The chain recombines TRBV12-5 with TRBJ2-1; weak D call: TRBD2 (5 bases). The CDR3 is 16 residues long. The V end was cut by 2 bases, the J end by 8 bases, with 19 bases between. Germline CDR1 reads LGHNT; CDR2 reads FRNRAP.

The gene calls are TRBV5-5 and TRBJ2-3; no reliable D call. V gave up 5 bases and J gave up 2 bases, with 18 bases separating them. The V gene's germline CDR1 is SGHKS and CDR2 YYEKEE (reference sequence). This CDR3 is 16 amino acids long. The CDR3 sequence: CASSSFQGFNTDTQYF. The DNA of the CDR3 is TGTGCCAGCAGTTCATTTCAAGGGTTCAACACAGATACGCAGTATTTT.

The chain couples TRBV6-5 to TRBJ1-5, with unresolved D. V was trimmed by 2 bases and J by 0 bases, leaving 11 bases between them. This CDR3 spans 16 amino acids. Per germline, CDR1 MNHEY and CDR2 SVGAGI. CDR3 sequence reads: CASSYAPRGSNQPQHF. CDR3 in DNA: TGTGCCAGCAGTTACGCCCCGCGGGGTAGCAATCAGCCCCAGCATTTT.

The V call is TRBV29-1, the J call TRBJ2-3; perhaps TRBD1 as D (6 bases). V shed 8 bases and J shed 3 bases, with 18 bases lying between them. The length of the CDR3 is 14 residues. Germline V gene lookup returns CDR1 SQVTM and CDR2 ANQGSEA. For the CDR3, the DNA is TGCAGCACCAGATATGACAGGTTAACAGATACGCAGTATTTT. It codes for CSTRYDRLTDTQYF.

Only a few counts were recorded for this clonotype. The CDR3 nucleotides are TGCGCCAGCAGCACCGGACAGGGGCCCCAAGAGACCCAGTACTTC. Encoded protein: CASSTGQGPQETQYF. The J gene is TRBJ2-5, the V gene TRBV5-1, with 9 bases identical to TRBD1. The CDR3 runs 15 residues. The germline gives CDR1 SGHRS, CDR2 YFSETQ. The V and J ends lost 4 bases and 1 base, in that order; junction bases with no gene match: 5.

The rearrangement uses TRBV2 and TRBJ1-1; D not resolved. Trimming stripped 8 bases from V and 1 base from J, with 8 bases between. The germline V gene encodes CDR1 SNHLY and CDR2 FYNNEI. The CDR3 is 12 residues long. CDR3 coding DNA: TGTGCCAGCCCTGGGCCGAACACTGAAGCTTTCTTT. It yields the protein CASPGPNTEAFF.

This chain connects TRBV9 to TRBJ1-1; D not certain. CDR1 is SGDLS and CDR2 is YYNGEE in the germline V gene. V lost 0 bases, J lost 8 bases, and 11 bases lay in between. This CDR3 comprises 13 residues. The CDR3 reads CASSVEDGREAFF. CDR3 DNA: TGTGCCAGCAGCGTAGAGGATGGAAGAGAAGCTTTCTTT.

The chain uses TRBV5-1 and TRBJ2-3; 7 nucleotides agree with TRBD2. Germline CDR1 and CDR2: SGHRS and YFSETQ. The ends lost 4 bases at V and 6 bases at J; junction bases unmatched: 14. The CDR3 contains 16 residues. CDR3: CASSDYVAGLRDTQYF. CDR3 sequence (DNA): TGCGCCAGCAGCGACTACGTAGCGGGCTTGAGGGATACGCAGTATTTT.

The chain couples TRBV10-3 to TRBJ1-5; TRBD1 matches at 7 bases. Per germline, CDR1 ENHRY and CDR2 SYGVKD. The CDR3 covers 14 residues. Trimming cost V 2 bases and J 4 bases; bases outside gene matches: 2. As DNA, the CDR3 is TGTGCCATCAGTGAGCCGACAGGGAATCAGCCCCAGCATTTT. Translating gives CAISEPTGNQPQHF.

This rearrangement joins TRBV10-3 to TRBJ1-1; TRBD1 is a possible D gene (6 bases). CDR3 length: 14 amino acids. Trimming pared 6 bases from V and 1 base from J, leaving 12 bases between. Per the germline V gene, CDR1 is ENHRY and CDR2 is SYGVKD. Here the CDR3 reads CAISLDRRNTEAFF. CDR3 DNA sequence: TGTGCCATCAGCTTGGACAGAAGGAACACTGAAGCTTTCTTT.

This clonotype was seen a handful of times. The chain joins TRBV6-2 or TRBV6-3 to TRBJ2-1, with D perhaps TRBD1 (6 bases). Trimming stripped 4 bases from V and 8 bases from J, with 12 bases between. Germline V lookup: CDR1 MNHEY, CDR2 SVGEGT. CDR3 length: 13 residues. The chain's CDR3 is CASSWGQSYEQFF. CDR3 nucleotides: TGTGCCAGCAGTTGGGGACAATCTTATGAGCAGTTCTTC.

The chain uses TRBV4-2 and TRBJ2-3; possibly TRBD2 for D (7 bases). V shed 1 base and J shed 3 bases, with 17 bases lying between them. From germline, CDR1 is LGHNA and CDR2 YNFKEQ. This CDR3 region has 17 residues. The DNA of the CDR3 is TGTGCCAGCAGCCAAGTTCCGCGGGGGCCCTTGACAGATACGCAGTATTTT. Its protein is CASSQVPRGPLTDTQYF.